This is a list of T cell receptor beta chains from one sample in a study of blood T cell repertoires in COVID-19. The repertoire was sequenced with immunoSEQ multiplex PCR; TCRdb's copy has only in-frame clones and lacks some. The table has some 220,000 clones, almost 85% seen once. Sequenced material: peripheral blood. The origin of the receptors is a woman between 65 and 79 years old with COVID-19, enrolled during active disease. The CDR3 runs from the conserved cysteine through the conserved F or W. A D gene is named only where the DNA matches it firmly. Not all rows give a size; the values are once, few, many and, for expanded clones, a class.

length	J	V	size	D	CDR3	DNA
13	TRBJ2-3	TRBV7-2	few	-	CASSFGPGDTQYF	TGTGCCAGCAGCTTTGGACCGGGGGATACGCAGTATTTT
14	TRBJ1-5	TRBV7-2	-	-	CASSLDGGSQPQHF	TGTGCCAGCAGCTTAGACGGAGGCAGTCAGCCCCAGCATTTT
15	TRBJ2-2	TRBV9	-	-	CASSVGAGHTGELFF	TGTGCCAGCAGCGTAGGGGCTGGTCACACCGGGGAGCTGTTTTTT
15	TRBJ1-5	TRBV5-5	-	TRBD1	CASSLEPGQGKPQHF	TGTGCCAGCAGCTTGGAACCGGGACAGGGCAAGCCCCAGCATTTT
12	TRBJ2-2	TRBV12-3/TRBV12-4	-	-	CASSHPGGELFF	TGTGCCAGCAGCCACCCAGGCGGGGAGCTGTTTTTT
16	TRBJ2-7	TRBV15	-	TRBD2	CATSRDPSGGSYEQYF	TGTGCCACCAGCAGAGATCCTAGCGGGGGCTCCTACGAGCAGTACTTC
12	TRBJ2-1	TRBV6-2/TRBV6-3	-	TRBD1	CASSRQGNEQFF	TGTGCCAGCAGCCGACAGGGGAACGAGCAGTTCTTC
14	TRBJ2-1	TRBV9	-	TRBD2	CASSVVTSGNEQFF	TGTGCCAGCAGCGTAGTAACTAGCGGTAATGAGCAGTTCTTC
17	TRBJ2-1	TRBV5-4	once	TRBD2	CASSTGPTSGRYNEQFF	TGTGCCAGCAGCACCGGACCGACTAGCGGGCGCTACAATGAGCAGTTCTTC
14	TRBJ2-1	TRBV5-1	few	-	CASSSDRVAGEQFF	TGCGCCAGCAGCTCGGACAGGGTAGCGGGTGAGCAGTTCTTC
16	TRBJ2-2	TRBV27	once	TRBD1	CASSTLGTANTEELFF	TGTGCCAGCAGTACTCTAGGGACAGCAAACACCGAGGAGCTGTTTTTT
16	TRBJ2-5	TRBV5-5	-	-	CASSLGASRVKETQYF	TGTGCCAGCAGCTTGGGGGCTAGCCGGGTCAAAGAGACCCAGTACTTC
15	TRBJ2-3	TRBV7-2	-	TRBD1	CASSLDRGFSDTQYF	TGTGCCAGCAGCTTGGACAGGGGGTTTTCAGATACGCAGTATTTT
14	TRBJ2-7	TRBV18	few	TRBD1	CASSMTTGLSEQYF	TGTGCCAGCTCTATGACGACAGGGTTAAGCGAGCAGTACTTC
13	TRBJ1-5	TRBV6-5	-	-	CASSSSGDQPQHF	TGTGCCAGCAGCAGTTCAGGCGATCAGCCCCAGCATTTT
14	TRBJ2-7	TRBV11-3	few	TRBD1	CASSPQGEDYEQYF	TGTGCCAGCAGCCCACAGGGGGAAGACTACGAGCAGTACTTC
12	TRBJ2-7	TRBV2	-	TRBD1	CASRGQGYEQYF	TGTGCCAGCAGGGGACAGGGGTACGAGCAGTACTTC
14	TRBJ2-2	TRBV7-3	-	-	CASSLIQNTGELFF	TGTGCCAGCAGCTTAATTCAGAACACCGGGGAGCTGTTTTTT
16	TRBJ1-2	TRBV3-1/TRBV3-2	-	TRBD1	CASSQVWDRALYGYTF	TGTGCCAGCAGCCAAGTCTGGGACAGGGCCCTCTATGGCTACACCTTC
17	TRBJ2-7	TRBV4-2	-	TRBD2	CASSQEAAGGYSYEQYF	TGTGCCAGCAGCCAAGAGGCGGCGGGGGGGTACTCCTACGAGCAGTACTTC
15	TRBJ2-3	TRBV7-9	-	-	CASSLLGQSTDTQYF	TGTGCCAGCAGCTTGCTTGGACAGAGCACAGATACGCAGTATTTT
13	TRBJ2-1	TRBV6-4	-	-	CASSEGHPMPQFF	TGTGCCAGCAGCGAGGGACACCCTATGCCGCAGTTCTTC
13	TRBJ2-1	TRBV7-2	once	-	CASSRGPYNEQFF	TGTGCCAGCAGTCGTGGCCCCTACAATGAGCAGTTCTTC
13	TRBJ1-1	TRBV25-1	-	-	CASSQGSNTEAFF	TGTGCCAGCAGTCAGGGTTCGAACACTGAAGCTTTCTTT
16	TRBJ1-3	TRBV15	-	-	CATSRGPNYSGNTIYF	TGTGCCACCAGCAGAGGTCCGAACTACTCTGGAAACACCATATATTTT
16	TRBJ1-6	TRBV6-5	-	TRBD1	CASSYLQGVGNSPLHF	TGTGCCAGCAGTTACTTACAGGGGGTTGGTAATTCACCCCTCCACTTT
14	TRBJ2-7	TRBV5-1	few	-	CASSITTGSYEQYF	TGCGCCAGCAGCATTACGACAGGCTCCTACGAGCAGTACTTC
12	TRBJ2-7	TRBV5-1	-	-	CASSLKLYEQYF	TGCGCCAGCAGCTTGAAACTCTACGAGCAGTACTTC
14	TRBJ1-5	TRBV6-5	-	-	CASSYRGGHQPQHF	TGTGCCAGCAGTTATAGGGGGGGACATCAGCCCCAGCATTTT
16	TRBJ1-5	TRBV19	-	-	CASREGVGQGNQPQHF	TGTGCCAGTAGGGAGGGAGTGGGGCAGGGCAATCAGCCCCAGCATTTT
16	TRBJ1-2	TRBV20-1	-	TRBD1	CSASPGTGDWSYGYTF	TGCAGTGCTAGTCCCGGGACAGGGGATTGGAGCTATGGCTACACCTTC
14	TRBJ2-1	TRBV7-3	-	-	CASSPRDNYNEQFF	TGTGCCAGCAGTCCACGGGACAACTACAATGAGCAGTTCTTC
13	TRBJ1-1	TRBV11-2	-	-	CASRVTVTGNAFF	TGTGCCAGCCGAGTTACCGTAACAGGGAATGCTTTCTTT
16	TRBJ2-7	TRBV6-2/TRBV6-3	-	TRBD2	CASRPGAGRGSYEQYF	TGTGCCAGCAGACCTGGAGCGGGAAGGGGATCCTACGAGCAGTACTTC
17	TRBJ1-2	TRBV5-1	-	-	CASSFLPRDTQDYGYTF	TGCGCCAGCAGCTTCCTGCCCCGGGACACACAAGACTATGGCTACACCTTC
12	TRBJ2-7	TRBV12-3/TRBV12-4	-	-	CASSPSSYEQYF	TGTGCCAGCAGTCCTAGCTCCTACGAGCAGTACTTC
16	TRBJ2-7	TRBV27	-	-	CASKFFRGPETTEQYF	TGTGCCAGCAAATTTTTCAGGGGACCGGAGACTACCGAGCAGTACTTC
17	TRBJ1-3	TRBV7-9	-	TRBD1	CASSSRDRGLAGNTIYF	TGTGCCAGCAGCTCCCGGGACAGGGGTTTGGCTGGAAACACCATATATTTT
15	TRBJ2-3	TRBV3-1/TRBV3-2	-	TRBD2	CASSQTSGSTDTQYF	TGTGCCAGCAGCCAAACTAGCGGGAGCACAGATACGCAGTATTTT
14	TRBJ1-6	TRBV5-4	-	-	CASSLPLTDSPLHF	TGTGCCAGCAGCTTGCCTCTAACGGATTCACCCCTCCACTTT
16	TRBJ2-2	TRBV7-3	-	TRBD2	CASSFSGGARTGELFF	TGTGCCAGCAGCTTTAGCGGGGGGGCCAGAACCGGGGAGCTGTTTTTT
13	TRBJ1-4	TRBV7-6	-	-	CASNLGRGEKLFF	TGTGCCAGCAATTTGGGGAGAGGAGAAAAACTGTTTTTT
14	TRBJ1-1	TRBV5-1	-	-	CASSSSGMNTEAFF	TGCGCCAGCAGCTCTTCAGGGATGAACACTGAAGCTTTCTTT
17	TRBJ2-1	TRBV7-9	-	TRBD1	CASSLGSGTGGMNEQFF	TGTGCCAGCAGCTTAGGATCCGGGACAGGGGGCATGAATGAGCAGTTCTTC
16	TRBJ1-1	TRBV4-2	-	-	CASSQPASGFGTEAFF	TGTGCCAGCAGCCAACCCGCCTCAGGGTTTGGGACTGAAGCTTTCTTT
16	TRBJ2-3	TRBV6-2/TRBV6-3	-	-	CASSYPLAPDTDTQYF	TGTGCCAGCAGTTACCCCCTAGCGCCAGACACAGATACGCAGTATTTT
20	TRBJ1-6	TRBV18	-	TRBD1	CASSPQMTGGAGSYNSPLHF	TGTGCCAGCTCACCACAAATGACAGGGGGCGCGGGCAGTTATAATTCACCCCTCCACTTT
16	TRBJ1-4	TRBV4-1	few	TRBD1	CASSQSNRGTNEKLFF	TGCGCCAGCAGCCAATCGAACAGGGGAACTAATGAAAAACTGTTTTTT
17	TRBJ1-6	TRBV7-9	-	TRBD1	CASSSTGKSSYNSPLHF	TGTGCCAGCAGCTCGACAGGGAAGAGCTCCTATAATTCACCCCTCCACTTT
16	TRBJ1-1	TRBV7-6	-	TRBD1	CASSQRQGSANTEAFF	TGTGCCAGCAGCCAGCGACAGGGGTCGGCGAACACTGAAGCTTTCTTT
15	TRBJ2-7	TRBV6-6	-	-	CASSYRGLSSYEQYF	TGTGCCAGCAGTTACAGGGGACTGAGCTCCTACGAGCAGTACTTC
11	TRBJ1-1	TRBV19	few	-	CASSARTGAFF	TGTGCCAGTAGTGCCCGAACCGGAGCTTTCTTT
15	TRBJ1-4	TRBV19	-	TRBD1	CASSTTGERGGKLFF	TGTGCCAGTAGTACAACAGGGGAGCGCGGTGGGAAACTGTTTTTT
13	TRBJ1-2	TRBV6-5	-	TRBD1	CASTRTGNYGYTF	TGTGCCAGCACTAGGACAGGAAACTATGGCTACACCTTC